The next 4 T cell receptor beta chains were all read from a single sample in a study of blood T cell repertoires in COVID-19. Produced via immunoSEQ multiplex PCR; TCRdb's table is partial and in-frame only. The repertoire includes roughly 250,000 clones, about 80% of them detected once, and roughly 10% sits in the top ten. The source material was peripheral blood. These receptors were taken from a woman aged 80 or older with acute or convalescent COVID-19.

The V and J genes are TRBV28 and TRBJ2-1; 13 positions match TRBD2. Germline CDR1 is MDHEN and CDR2 is SYDVKM. This CDR3 is 17 amino acids long. V lost 6 bases to trimming and J lost 6 bases; unmatched junction nucleotides: 11. CDR3 residues: CASRLTSGGALGNEQFF. CDR3 nucleotide sequence: TGTGCCAGCAGACTCACTAGCGGGGGGGCCCTAGGCAATGAGCAGTTCTTC. The variable domain in full, with the rest retrieved from reference TRBV28 and TRBJ2-1, is DVKVTQSSRYLVKRTGEKVFLECVQDMDHENMFWYRQDPGLGLRLIYFSYDVKMKEKGDIPEGYSVSREKKERFSLILESASTNQTSMYLCASRLTSGGALGNEQFFGPGTRLTVL.

The rearrangement links TRBV5-4 to TRBJ2-2, with 10 bases identical to TRBD1. CDR3 length: 15 residues. Germline V gene sequence: CDR1 SGHNT, CDR2 YYREEE (reference sequence). Losses at the gene ends were 4 bases for V and 6 bases for J; bases not matched to a gene: 6. The CDR3 DNA follows: TGTGCCAGCAGCGTGACAGGGGGCGCGGCCGGGGAGCTGTTTTTT. Protein sequence: CASSVTGGAAGELFF.

J is TRBJ1-2 and V is TRBV7-2; TRBD1 is a possible D gene (6 bases). The CDR3 is made up of 14 amino acids. Germline CDR1 is SGHTA and CDR2 is FQGNSA. Between the trimmed V and J ends, which lost 5 bases and 3 bases, there was a span of 13 bases. CDR3 in amino acids: CASSPGGPYYGYTF. CDR3 DNA: TGTGCCAGCAGCCCGGGGGGGCCTTACTATGGCTACACCTTC.

This clone was recorded once. The chain uses TRBV5-1 and TRBJ2-2; the D gene is possibly TRBD2 (6 bases). This CDR3 is 16 amino acids long. The germline V and J ends were trimmed by 7 bases and 4 bases, with 20 bases remaining between them. The V gene's germline CDR1 is SGHRS and CDR2 YFSETQ. DNA for the CDR3: TGCGCCAGCCACTCCCTTTTCTCCGGGAGCACCGGGGAGCTGTTTTTT. It specifies CASHSLFSGSTGELFF.